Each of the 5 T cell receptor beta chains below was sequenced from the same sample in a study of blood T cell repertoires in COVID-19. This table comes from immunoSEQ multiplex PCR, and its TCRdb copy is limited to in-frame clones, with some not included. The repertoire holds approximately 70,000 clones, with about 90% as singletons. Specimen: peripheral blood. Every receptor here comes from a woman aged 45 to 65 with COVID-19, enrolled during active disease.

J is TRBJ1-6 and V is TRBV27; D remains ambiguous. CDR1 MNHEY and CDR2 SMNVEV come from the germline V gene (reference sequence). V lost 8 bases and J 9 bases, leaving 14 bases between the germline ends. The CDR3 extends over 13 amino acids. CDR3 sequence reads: CASRGVQVSPLHF. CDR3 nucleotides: TGTGCCAGCCGGGGTGTGCAGGTTTCACCCCTCCACTTT.

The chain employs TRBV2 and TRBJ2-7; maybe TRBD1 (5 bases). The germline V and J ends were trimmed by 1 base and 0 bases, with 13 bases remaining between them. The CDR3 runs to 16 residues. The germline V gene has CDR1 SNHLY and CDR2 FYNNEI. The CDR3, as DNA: TGTGCCAGCAGTGAAGACGCAACAGGAAGCTCCTACGAGCAGTACTTC. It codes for CASSEDATGSSYEQYF.

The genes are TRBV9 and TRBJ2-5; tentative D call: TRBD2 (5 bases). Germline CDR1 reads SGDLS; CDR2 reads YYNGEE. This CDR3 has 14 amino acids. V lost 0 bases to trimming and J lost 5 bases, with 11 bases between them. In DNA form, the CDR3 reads TGTGCCAGCAGCGTAGCGGTAAGGGAGGAGACCCAGTACTTC. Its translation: CASSVAVREETQYF.

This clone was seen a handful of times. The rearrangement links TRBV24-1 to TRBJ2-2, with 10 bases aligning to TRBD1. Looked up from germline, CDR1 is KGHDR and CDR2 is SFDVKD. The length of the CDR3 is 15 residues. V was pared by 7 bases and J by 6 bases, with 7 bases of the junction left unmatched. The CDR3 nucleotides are TGTGCCACCAGCGCCACGGACAGGGGGGCCGGGGAGCTGTTTTTT. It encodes CATSATDRGAGELFF.

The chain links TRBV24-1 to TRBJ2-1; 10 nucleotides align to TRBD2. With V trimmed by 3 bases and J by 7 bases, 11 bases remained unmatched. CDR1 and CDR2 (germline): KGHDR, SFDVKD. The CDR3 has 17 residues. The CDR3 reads CATSDTRAGGLINEQFF. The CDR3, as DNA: TGTGCCACCAGTGATACGCGAGCGGGAGGGTTGATTAATGAGCAGTTCTTC.